This TCR beta chain comes out of a study of T cell responses to AZD1222 COVID-19 vaccine. The V end was cut by 2 bases, the J end by 6 bases, with 9 bases between. The CDR3 has 13 amino acids. Per the germline V gene, CDR1 is MNHNS and CDR2 is SASEGT. Libraries were prepared by immunoSEQ multiplex PCR; TCRdb keeps only in-frame clonotypes and omits some of them. The table lists approximately 120,000 clones, 70% to 90% of them singletons, with 5% to 6% in the top ten. Sequenced material: peripheral blood, taken 28 days after the second AZD1222 dose. This receptor was obtained from an adult who received the AZD1222 COVID-19 vaccine. The rearrangement joins TRBV6-1 to TRBJ2-3; possible D gene TRBD1, 5 bases. This CDR3 is CASSERTKDTQYF. The CDR3 DNA reads as TGTGCCAGCAGTGAAAGGACAAAGGATACGCAGTATTTT.